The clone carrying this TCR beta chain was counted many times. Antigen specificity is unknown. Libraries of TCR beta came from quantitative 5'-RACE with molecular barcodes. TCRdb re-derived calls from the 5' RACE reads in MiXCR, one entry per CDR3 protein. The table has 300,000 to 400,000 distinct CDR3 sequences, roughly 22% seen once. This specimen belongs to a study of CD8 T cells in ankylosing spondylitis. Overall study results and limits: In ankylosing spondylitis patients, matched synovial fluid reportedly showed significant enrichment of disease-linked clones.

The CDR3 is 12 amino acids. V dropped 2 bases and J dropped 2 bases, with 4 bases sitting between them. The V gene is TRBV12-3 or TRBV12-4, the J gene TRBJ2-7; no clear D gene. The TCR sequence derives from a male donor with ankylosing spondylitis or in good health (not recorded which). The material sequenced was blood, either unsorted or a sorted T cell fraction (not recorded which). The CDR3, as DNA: TGTGCCAGCAGTTTAACGGCCTACGAGCAGTACTTC. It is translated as CASSLTAYEQYF.